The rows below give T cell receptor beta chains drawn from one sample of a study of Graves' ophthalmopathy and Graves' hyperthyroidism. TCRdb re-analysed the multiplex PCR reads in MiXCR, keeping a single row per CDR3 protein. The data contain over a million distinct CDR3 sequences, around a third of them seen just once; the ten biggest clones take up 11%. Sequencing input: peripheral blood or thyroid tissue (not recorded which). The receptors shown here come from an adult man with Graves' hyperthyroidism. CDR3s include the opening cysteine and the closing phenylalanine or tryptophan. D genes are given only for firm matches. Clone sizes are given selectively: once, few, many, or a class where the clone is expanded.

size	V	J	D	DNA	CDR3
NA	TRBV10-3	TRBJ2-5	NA	TGTGCCATCAGCGAGATTAAAGAGACCCAGTACTTC	CAISEIKETQYF
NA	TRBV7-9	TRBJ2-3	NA	TGTGCCAGCAGCTTAGTCGCGGGCACAGATACGCAGTATTTT	CASSLVAGTDTQYF
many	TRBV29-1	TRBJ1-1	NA	TGCAGCGTGCCTCTGGGAGGGTCGAACACTGAAGCTTTCTTT	CSVPLGGSNTEAFF
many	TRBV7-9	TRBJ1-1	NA	TGTGCCAGCAGCTTGGGACAAGAGAACACTGAAGCTTTCTTT	CASSLGQENTEAFF
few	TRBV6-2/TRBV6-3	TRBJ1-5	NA	TGTGCCAGCAGCACGGACAGTAGCCGTAATCAGCCCCAGCATTTT	CASSTDSSRNQPQHF
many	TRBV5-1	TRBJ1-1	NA	TGCGCCAGCAGCGGGGGAAGGGGCCAGGTGATAAACACTGAAGCTTTCTTT	CASSGGRGQVINTEAFF
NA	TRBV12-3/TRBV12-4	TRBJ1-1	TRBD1	TGTGCCAGCAGTTTCGGACAGGGGCTTGAAGCTTTCTTT	CASSFGQGLEAFF
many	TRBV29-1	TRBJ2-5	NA	TGCAGCGTGGAACCGGGAAGAAAAGAGACCCAGTACTTC	CSVEPGRKETQYF
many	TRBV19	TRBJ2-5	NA	TGTGCCAGTAGTGCAGGGAGAGAGACCCAGTACTTC	CASSAGRETQYF
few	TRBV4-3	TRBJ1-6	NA	TGCGCCAGCAGCCAAGTTGGAGTCTATAATTCACCCCTCCACTTT	CASSQVGVYNSPLHF
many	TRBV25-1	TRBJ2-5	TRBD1	TGTGCCAGCAGTGGCGGGACAGGGTTCGAGACCCAGTACTTC	CASSGGTGFETQYF
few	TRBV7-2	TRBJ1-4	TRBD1	TGTGCCAGCACCCCAGGGGGTTCTTATGAAAAACTGTTTTTT	CASTPGGSYEKLFF
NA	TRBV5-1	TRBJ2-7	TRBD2	TGCGCCAGCAGCTTGCAAGCGGGAGTTTCCGAGCAGTACTTC	CASSLQAGVSEQYF
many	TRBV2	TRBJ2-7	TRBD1	TGTGCCAGCAGTGACTTGGACAGGGGCTCCTACGAGCAGTACTTC	CASSDLDRGSYEQYF
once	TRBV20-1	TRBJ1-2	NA	TGCAGTGCTATTGGTACCGACACTAACTATGGCTACACCTTC	CSAIGTDTNYGYTF
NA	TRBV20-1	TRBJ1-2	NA	TGCAGTGCTAGGTCTGGGAACTATGGCTACACCTTC	CSARSGNYGYTF
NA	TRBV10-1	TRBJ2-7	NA	TGCGCCAGCAGTGATGATACACCCAGGGGTGGTAACGAGCAGTACTTC	CASSDDTPRGGNEQYF
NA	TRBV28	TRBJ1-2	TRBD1	TGTGCCAGCCACCGGACAGGGTCGTCCCATGGCTACACCTTC	CASHRTGSSHGYTF
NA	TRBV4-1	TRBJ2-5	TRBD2	TGTGCCAGCAGCCCCGGGGAGGGCAGAGAGACCCAGTACTTC	CASSPGEGRETQYF
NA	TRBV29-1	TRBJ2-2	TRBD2	TGCAGCAGCCCTAGCGGGAGTGAGACCGGGGAGCTGTTTTTT	CSSPSGSETGELFF
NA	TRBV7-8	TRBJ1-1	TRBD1	TGTGCCAGCAGGTCTGGGACAGGGGATGAAGCTTTCTTT	CASRSGTGDEAFF
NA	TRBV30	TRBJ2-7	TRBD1	TGTGCCGGGAAACAGGGGACCTACGAGCAGTACTTC	CAGKQGTYEQYF